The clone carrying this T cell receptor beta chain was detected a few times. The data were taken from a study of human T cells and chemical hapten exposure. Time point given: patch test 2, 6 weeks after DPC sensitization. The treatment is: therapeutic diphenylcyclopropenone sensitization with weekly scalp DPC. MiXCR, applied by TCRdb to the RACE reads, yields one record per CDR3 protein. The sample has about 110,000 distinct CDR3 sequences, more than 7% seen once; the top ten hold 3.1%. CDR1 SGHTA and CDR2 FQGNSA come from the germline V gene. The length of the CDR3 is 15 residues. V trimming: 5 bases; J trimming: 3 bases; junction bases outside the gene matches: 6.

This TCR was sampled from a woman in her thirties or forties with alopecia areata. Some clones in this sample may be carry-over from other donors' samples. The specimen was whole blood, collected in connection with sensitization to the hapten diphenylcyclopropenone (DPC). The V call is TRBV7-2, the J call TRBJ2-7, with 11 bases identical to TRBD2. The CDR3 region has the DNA TGTGCCAGCAGCCCTGCTAGCGGGGGGTACTACGAGCAGTACTTC. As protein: CASSPASGGYYEQYF.